This record covers a single T cell receptor beta chain. Its antigen remains undetermined. Base qualities are not provided; no much larger clone lies one nucleotide away. Libraries were constructed by the immunoSEQ multiplex PCR assay. TCRdb's version of the immuneACCESS table is confined to in-frame rearrangements and falls short of the full clone set. An unresolved V gene accounts for under half of the shortfall where checked; the remainder is of unknown origin. This sample lists around 45,000 clones; roughly 31% were detected once. The top ten clones comprise under 3.5% of the sample. These data are taken from a study of tumour-infiltrating T cells in Burkitt lymphoma (dated by TCRdb to about 2020). Regarding the complete study: All epidemiological subtypes of Burkitt lymphoma were represented among the roughly 82 patients who made up the cohort. Clinical outcome was correlated with TCR repertoire data, and overall and progression-free survival were found to be predicted by productive clonality independently of established prognosticators, including age at diagnosis.

The paper's findings and limits, for the study overall: Several public clonotypes shared across numerous Burkitt lymphoma patients were found, suggesting shared tumour neoantigen selection absent from diffuse large B-cell lymphoma.

The source of this sequence is a human donor with Burkitt lymphoma. The sample comprised tumor tissue.

The nucleotide sequence is TGTGCCAGCAGCTTAGCGGGGACCTCCTACGAGCAGTACTTC. Translated, this is CASSLAGTSYEQYF. The rearranged chain carries TRBV5-6 and TRBJ2-7, with 7 central nucleotides matching TRBD2. Taken from cysteine to phenylalanine, the CDR3 has 14 residues. The CDR3 DNA has 42 bases and is translated from base 1. Ends trimmed: V by 2 bases, J by 0 bases; bases unmatched to a gene: 2. Reading the germline V gene gives CDR1 SGHDT and CDR2 YYEEEE. Joined to the reference TRBV5-6 and TRBJ2-7 proteins, this CDR3 gives the full variable domain: DAGVTQSPTHLIKTRGQQVTLRCSPKSGHDTVSWYQQALGQGPQFIFQYYEEEERQRGNFPDRFSGHQFPNYSSELNVNALLLGDSALYLCASSLAGTSYEQYFGPGTRLTVT.